These 27 T cell receptor beta chains were sequenced from one sample in a study of blood T cell repertoires in COVID-19. TCRdb's table, derived via immunoSEQ multiplex PCR, lists solely in-frame clones and lacks some. The repertoire holds about 500,000 clones, around 87% seen once, with under 0.75% in the top ten. The sample taken for sequencing was PBMCs or T cells enriched from blood (not recorded which). The receptor set was obtained from a woman in her late teens or twenties who had recovered from COVID-19.

This clone was recorded once. The V gene is TRBV10-1, the J gene TRBJ2-4, with D possibly matching TRBD2 (5 bases). Per the germline V gene, CDR1 is WNHNN and CDR2 is SYGVQD (reference sequence). This CDR3 contains 13 residues. The V end was cut by 0 bases, the J end by 6 bases, with 6 bases between. DNA for the CDR3: TGCGCCAGCAGTGAGTCCGGGATAAACATTCAGTACTTC. Residues: CASSESGINIQYF.

The chain is built from TRBV5-1 and TRBJ1-4; TRBD1 matches 7 bases. The germline V gene encodes CDR1 SGHRS and CDR2 YFSETQ. V shed 0 bases, J shed 7 bases, and the junction held 6 bases outside the gene matches. The length of the CDR3 is 15 residues. CDR3 protein: CASSLDPTGTEKLFF. The CDR3 bases are TGCGCCAGCAGCTTGGATCCGACAGGGACTGAAAAACTGTTTTTT. Using reference TRBV5-1 and TRBJ1-4 for the parts outside the CDR3, the full variable domain is KAGVTQTPRYLIKTRGQQVTLSCSPISGHRSVSWYQQTPGQGLQFLFEYFSETQRNKGNFPGRFSGRQFSNSRSEMNVSTLELGDSALYLCASSLDPTGTEKLFFGSGTQLSVL.

Here the CDR3 DNA reads TGCGCCAGCGTGGAGGTGGGCTCCTACGAGCAGTACTTC. It yields the protein CASVEVGSYEQYF. This chain links TRBV5-1 with TRBJ2-7, with TRBD2 as a possible D gene (5 bases). The CDR3 has 13 amino acids. The V and J ends lost 7 bases and 0 bases respectively, with 11 bases between them. Germline CDR1 is SGHRS and CDR2 is YFSETQ. Drawing the rest from reference TRBV5-1 and TRBJ2-7, the complete variable domain is KAGVTQTPRYLIKTRGQQVTLSCSPISGHRSVSWYQQTPGQGLQFLFEYFSETQRNKGNFPGRFSGRQFSNSRSEMNVSTLELGDSALYLCASVEVGSYEQYFGPGTRLTVT.

The V gene is TRBV19, the J gene TRBJ2-4, with D perhaps matching TRBD1 (5 bases). The CDR3 has 12 residues. V was trimmed by 6 bases and J by 9 bases, leaving 12 bases between them. Germline CDR1 and CDR2: LNHDA and SQIVND (reference sequence). The CDR3: CASRGVDGIQYF. CDR3 sequence (DNA): TGTGCCAGTAGAGGGGTTGACGGCATTCAGTACTTC.

The chain recombines TRBV7-2 with TRBJ1-2; 8 nucleotides line up with TRBD1. Germline-derived CDR1 and CDR2 are SGHTA and FQGNSA. V was pared by 2 bases and J by 4 bases, with 6 bases of the junction left unmatched. The CDR3 loop spans 15 amino acids. The CDR3 reads CASSLSGQVVYGYTF. CDR3 bases: TGTGCCAGCAGCTTATCGGGACAGGTCGTCTATGGCTACACCTTC.

The rearrangement joins TRBV27 to TRBJ2-3, with D perhaps TRBD2 (6 bases). Germline V gives CDR1 MNHEY, CDR2 SMNVEV (reference sequence). Trimming took off 6 bases at V and 0 bases at J, with 10 bases between the two ends. The CDR3 has 14 residues. The CDR3 region has the DNA TGTGCCAGCAGAAACGGGGGAAGCACAGATACGCAGTATTTT. Protein: CASRNGGSTDTQYF.

This rearrangement joins TRBV20-1 to TRBJ1-4, with D perhaps TRBD1 (5 bases). CDR1 DFQATT and CDR2 SNEGSKA come from the germline V gene (reference sequence). This CDR3 is 15 amino acids long. V dropped 3 bases and J dropped 1 base, with 12 bases sitting between them. The CDR3 nucleotides read TGCAGTGCTAGTACCTGGAGGGGAACTAATGAAAAACTGTTTTTT. This codes for CSASTWRGTNEKLFF.

Note on this clone: The same CDR3 arises from other DNA sequences in this sample as well. The chain recombines TRBV2 with TRBJ1-1; D unclear. Germline loops: CDR1 SNHLY, CDR2 FYNNEI. V lost 8 bases and J 1 base, leaving 8 bases between the germline ends. The CDR3 runs to 12 residues. CDR3 amino acids: CASSSQNTEAFF. The CDR3 DNA reads TGTGCCAGCTCTAGCCAGAACACTGAAGCTTTCTTT.

The sample holds a few counts of this clone. This chain connects TRBV3-1 (or the pseudogene TRBV3-2) to TRBJ2-2, with 10 bases lining up with TRBD1. Germline CDR1 LGHDT, CDR2 YNNKEL (reference sequence). The CDR3 length is 15 residues. V lost 0 bases and J lost 5; bases outside the gene matches: 0. This CDR3 reads CASSQEGQGTGELFF. CDR3 sequence (DNA): TGTGCCAGCAGCCAAGAGGGACAGGGGACCGGGGAGCTGTTTTTT.

The V gene is TRBV3-1 (or the pseudogene TRBV3-2), the J gene TRBJ1-1; D gene unclear. The CDR3 spans 12 residues. In germline, CDR1 is LGHDT, CDR2 YNNKEL (reference sequence). Trimming took off 4 bases at V and 7 bases at J, with 10 bases between the two ends. The CDR3 DNA reads as TGTGCCAGCAGCCTAGGCCGCGGTGAAGCTTTCTTT. As protein: CASSLGRGEAFF.

The chain employs TRBV5-6 and TRBJ2-7; D remains ambiguous. The V gene lost 0 bases and the J gene lost 1 base, with 8 bases spanning the gap. The CDR3 runs 14 residues. Germline V lookup: CDR1 SGHDT, CDR2 YYEEEE. CDR3 protein: CASSLVAASYEQYF. CDR3 nucleotide sequence: TGTGCCAGCAGCTTGGTGGCAGCGTCCTACGAGCAGTACTTC.

This chain connects TRBV7-8 to TRBJ1-2; unclear D gene. The V gene lost 5 bases and the J gene lost 6 bases, with 16 bases spanning the gap. The CDR3 extends over 14 amino acids. The germline V gene encodes CDR1 SGHVS and CDR2 FQNEAQ. CDR3 sequence reads: CASSPSRGSDGYTF. Written as DNA, the CDR3 is TGTGCCAGCAGCCCCAGCAGAGGGTCGGATGGCTACACCTTC.

The rearrangement uses TRBV11-3 and TRBJ1-1; D might be TRBD1 (5 bases). V lost 6 bases, J lost 4 bases, and 9 bases lay in between. The CDR3 sequence is 12 residues long. The V gene's germline CDR1 is SGHNT and CDR2 YENEEA. The chain's CDR3 is CASSPGGTEAFF. CDR3 sequence (DNA): TGTGCCAGCAGTCCCGGGGGCACTGAAGCTTTCTTT.

The J gene is TRBJ2-1, the V gene TRBV3-1 (or the pseudogene TRBV3-2); no clear D gene. V shed 0 bases and J shed 5 bases, with 8 bases lying between them. The CDR3 is 14 amino acids. CDR1 is LGHDT and CDR2 is YNNKEL in the germline V gene (reference sequence). In DNA form, the CDR3 reads TGTGCCAGCAGCCAAGATCTTAACAACAATGAGCAGTTCTTC. Its protein is CASSQDLNNNEQFF.

V is TRBV27 and J is TRBJ1-1; 9 positions match TRBD1. Looked up from germline, CDR1 is MNHEY and CDR2 is SMNVEV (reference sequence). The CDR3 loop spans 17 amino acids. J lost 1 base, V lost 7 bases, and 13 bases had no gene match. CDR3 amino acids: CASISFPGQGKNTEAFF. CDR3 DNA: TGTGCCAGCATCTCCTTTCCGGGACAGGGAAAGAACACTGAAGCTTTCTTT.

The chain is built from TRBV4-1 and TRBJ1-1, with D maybe TRBD1 (5 bases). V dropped 1 base and J dropped 0 bases, with 21 bases sitting between them. CDR3 length equals 19 residues. CDR1 MGHRA and CDR2 YSYEKL come from the germline V gene. Written as DNA, the CDR3 is TGCGCCAGCAGCCAAGCTATCCTCGCGGGGCGCTCGGTGAACACTGAAGCTTTCTTT. Its translation: CASSQAILAGRSVNTEAFF.

V gene TRBV6-5 combines with J gene TRBJ1-2; D gene uncertain. Trimming cost V 7 bases and J 8 bases, with 14 bases left between them. Germline V lookup: CDR1 MNHEY, CDR2 SVGAGI. The CDR3 runs to 12 residues. CDR3 loop: CASTERGSGYTF. In DNA, the CDR3 is TGTGCCAGCACAGAAAGAGGGTCGGGCTACACCTTC.

In this sample, this clone turned up once. The chain joins TRBV24-1 to TRBJ2-3; TRBD1 matches 7 bases. J gave up 4 bases and V 5 bases, and 8 bases lay outside the gene matches. CDR1 is KGHDR, CDR2 SFDVKD, per germline. This CDR3 region has 15 residues. The CDR3 region has the DNA TGTGCCACCAGTGTGGCCCAGGGGGACGCAGATACGCAGTATTTT. Amino acid sequence: CATSVAQGDADTQYF.

The V call is TRBV6-5, the J call TRBJ2-3; TRBD2 matches 12 bases. The ends lost 6 bases at V and 7 bases at J; junction bases unmatched: 8. Germline-derived CDR1 and CDR2 are MNHEY and SVGAGI. CDR3 size: 15 residues. The CDR3 nucleotides read TGTGCCAGCAGCGGGCTAGCGGGGGGGCCCAATACGCAGTATTTT. Residues: CASSGLAGGPNTQYF.

The chain recombines TRBV3-1 (or the pseudogene TRBV3-2) with TRBJ2-7; tentative D call: TRBD2 (6 bases). Germline values: CDR1 LGHDT, CDR2 YNNKEL (reference sequence). V lost 0 bases and J lost 3, with 15 bases in between. The CDR3 extends over 16 amino acids. CDR3 DNA sequence: TGTGCCAGCAGCCAAGAAAACTGGGGGGAACTCTACGAGCAGTACTTC. This codes for CASSQENWGELYEQYF.

The V and J genes are TRBV6-5 and TRBJ1-2; 8 bases agree with TRBD1. The CDR3 totals 15 residues. Losses at the gene ends were 4 bases for V and 2 bases for J; bases not matched to a gene: 6. From germline, CDR1 is MNHEY and CDR2 SVGAGI. CDR3 in amino acids: CASSLTGVANYGYTF. DNA for the CDR3: TGTGCCAGCAGTTTGACAGGGGTGGCGAACTATGGCTACACCTTC.

This chain joins TRBV28 and TRBJ1-5; TRBD1 matches 7 bases. The CDR3 has 12 amino acids. Germline CDR1 MDHEN, CDR2 SYDVKM. The V and J ends lost 3 bases and 12 bases, in that order; junction bases with no gene match: 5. CDR3 protein: CASSFYDRDQHF. CDR3 DNA sequence: TGTGCCAGCAGTTTTTACGACAGGGACCAGCATTTT.

The chain has TRBV28 and TRBJ1-5, with a possible D match to TRBD1 (6 bases). The CDR3 runs to 12 residues. V lost 6 bases and J lost 5, with 8 bases in between. From germline, CDR1 is MDHEN and CDR2 SYDVKM. The CDR3 DNA is TGTGCCAGCAGAGCAGGGGATCAGCCCCAGCATTTT. This codes for CASRAGDQPQHF. The variable domain in full, completed from reference TRBV28 and TRBJ1-5, reads DVKVTQSSRYLVKRTGEKVFLECVQDMDHENMFWYRQDPGLGLRLIYFSYDVKMKEKGDIPEGYSVSREKKERFSLILESASTNQTSMYLCASRAGDQPQHFGDGTRLSIL.

The chain combines TRBV28 with TRBJ2-2; 11 bases agree with TRBD2. V dropped 3 bases and J dropped 3; count of bases not matched to a gene: 9. This CDR3 comprises 18 residues. The germline V gene has CDR1 MDHEN and CDR2 SYDVKM. This chain's CDR3 is CASSLRRSSGGHTGELFF. DNA for the CDR3: TGTGCCAGCAGTTTGCGACGATCTAGCGGGGGGCACACCGGGGAGCTGTTTTTT.

This chain links TRBV11-2 with TRBJ1-3; no reliable D call. The germline V gene encodes CDR1 SGHAT and CDR2 FQNNGV. Trimming left V 0 bases short and J 2 bases short, with 8 bases between. The CDR3 is 15 amino acids. CDR3 in DNA: TGTGCCAGCAGCTTAGAACTGGGCCCTGGAAACACCATATATTTT. Amino acids: CASSLELGPGNTIYF.

The chain uses TRBV7-9 and TRBJ2-5; the D gene is possibly TRBD2 (6 bases). V lost 5 bases, J lost 3 bases, and 13 bases lay in between. The CDR3 runs to 14 residues. Germline lookup yields CDR1 SEHNR and CDR2 FQNEAQ (reference sequence). CDR3 loop: CASSQTWGEETQYF. CDR3 bases: TGTGCCAGCAGCCAGACCTGGGGGGAAGAGACCCAGTACTTC.

The V call is TRBV19, the J call TRBJ1-5, with D maybe TRBD1 (6 bases). The germline gives CDR1 LNHDA, CDR2 SQIVND (reference sequence). V dropped 9 bases and J dropped 7 bases, with 16 bases sitting between them. CDR3 size: 13 residues. CDR3 sequence: CASNPGVRQPQHF. DNA of the CDR3: TGTGCCAGCAACCCAGGGGTGAGGCAGCCCCAGCATTTT.